The following is a TCR beta chain sequence with its context. Its antigen remains unknown. The sample is drawn from a study of cytomegalovirus exposure and HLA in healthy donors. The primer mix had 60 Vbeta and 13 Jbeta primers. This table comes from immunoSEQ multiplex PCR, and its TCRdb copy is limited to in-frame clones, with some not included. The sample lists 160,000 or so clones, around 77% occurring once. The J segment lost 4 bases and the V segment lost 3 bases, leaving 5 bases of the junction unmatched. In germline, CDR1 is KGHSH, CDR2 LQKENI. The CDR3 runs to 16 residues. Whole-study results and caveats: TCR sequences were mostly rare, though some public TCRs occurred in many donors. The study recorded 150 to 200 TCR beta chains that were cytomegalovirus-associated. Later analysis indicated greater clonal expansion among HLA-associated TCR beta chains than among equally common other chains.

The sequencing input was PBMCs. The clonotype was recovered from a man between 60 and 70 years old in good health and CMV-seronegative. The rearrangement joins TRBV18 to TRBJ2-3; 12 bases align to TRBD2. The CDR3 protein is CASSPTSGGYSDTQYF. DNA of the CDR3: TGTGCCAGCTCACCTACTAGCGGGGGGTACTCAGATACGCAGTATTTT. Filled out from reference TRBV18 and TRBJ2-3, the complete variable domain reads NAGVMQNPRHLVRRRGQEARLRCSPMKGHSHVYWYRQLPEEGLKFMVYLQKENIIDESGMPKERFSAEFPKEGPSILRIQQVVRGDSAAYFCASSPTSGGYSDTQYFGPGTRLTVL.